The next 20 T cell receptor beta chains were all read from a single sample in a study of blood T cell repertoires in COVID-19. Profiled with immunoSEQ multiplex PCR; TCRdb holds only in-frame clones, not every one. The sample records approximately 100,000 clones, over 75% being singletons. Sequenced sample: peripheral blood. The receptors were sampled from a woman in her 50s with acute or convalescent COVID-19.

This chain links TRBV9 with TRBJ2-1; 9 bases align to TRBD2. The CDR3 consists of 17 residues. Looked up from germline, CDR1 is SGDLS and CDR2 is YYNGEE. V dropped 0 bases and J dropped 7; count of bases not matched to a gene: 11. CDR3 in DNA: TGTGCCAGCAGCGTAGCTACCGGGCGGGGGGGCCGGAATGAGCAGTTCTTC. Protein: CASSVATGRGGRNEQFF.

Here the CDR3 DNA reads TGTGCCAGCAGCGAACCGGGACAGGGGGCGCCTCCCCTCTATGGCTACACCTTC. Translation gives CASSEPGQGAPPLYGYTF. This sequence joins TRBV6-1 and TRBJ1-2, with 12 positions matching TRBD1. Trimming cost V 6 bases and J 4 bases; bases outside gene matches: 15. The length of the CDR3 is 18 residues. Germline V gene lookup returns CDR1 MNHNS and CDR2 SASEGT.

The chain combines TRBV25-1 with TRBJ1-3; TRBD1 might be the D (6 bases). Germline lookup yields CDR1 MGHDK and CDR2 SYGVNS. The CDR3 spans 17 residues. V dropped 3 bases and J dropped 1 base, with 16 bases sitting between them. The CDR3 here is CASSDGGGHLSGNTIYF. Here the CDR3 DNA reads TGTGCCAGCAGTGACGGGGGGGGACATCTGTCTGGAAACACCATATATTTT.

The chain joins TRBV10-3 to TRBJ1-2, with D perhaps matching TRBD1 (6 bases). This CDR3 contains 13 residues. Germline V lookup: CDR1 ENHRY, CDR2 SYGVKD. The V end was cut by 3 bases, the J end by 4 bases, with 9 bases between. The CDR3 region has the DNA TGTGCCATCAGTGACAGGGGTACCTATGGCTACACCTTC. Its protein product is CAISDRGTYGYTF.

J is TRBJ2-1 and V is TRBV5-6, with 11 bases matching TRBD2. The junction had 7 bases not matched to a gene; V was cut back by 4 bases and J by 7 bases. The germline V gene has CDR1 SGHDT and CDR2 YYEEEE. The CDR3 loop spans 15 amino acids. DNA of the CDR3: TGTGCCAGCAGCCTTCTGACTAGCGGGGCGAATGAGCAGTTCTTC. Translated, it gives CASSLLTSGANEQFF.

This chain connects TRBV4-2 to TRBJ2-1; 10 nucleotides line up with TRBD2. There are 15 residues in the CDR3. The V gene's germline CDR1 is LGHNA and CDR2 YNFKEQ. V lost 3 bases to trimming and J lost 4 bases; unmatched junction nucleotides: 3. CDR3 sequence reads: CASSQISGGYNEQFF. In DNA, the CDR3 is TGTGCCAGCAGCCAGATTAGCGGGGGGTACAATGAGCAGTTCTTC.

The chain carries TRBV3-1 (or the pseudogene TRBV3-2) and TRBJ1-1; D gene unclear. This CDR3 region has 13 residues. V shed 1 base and J shed 8 bases, with 11 bases lying between them. Per germline, CDR1 LGHDT and CDR2 YNNKEL (reference sequence). CDR3 DNA: TGTGCCAGCAGCCAAGCGGGGTTTACCGAAGCTTTCTTT. Its protein product is CASSQAGFTEAFF.

This chain connects TRBV2 to TRBJ1-4, with TRBD1 identical over 9 bases. CDR1 is SNHLY and CDR2 is FYNNEI in the germline V gene. V dropped 4 bases and J dropped 8; count of bases not matched to a gene: 5. The CDR3 consists of 14 residues. DNA of the CDR3: TGTGCCAGCAGTGGAGGGACAGGGAACGAAAAACTGTTTTTT. Translated, it gives CASSGGTGNEKLFF.

This chain connects TRBV3-1 (or the pseudogene TRBV3-2) to TRBJ1-3, with D possibly matching TRBD1 (6 bases). Looked up from germline, CDR1 is LGHDT and CDR2 is YNNKEL (reference sequence). The CDR3 is 19 residues long. Trimming took 4 bases from V and 1 from J, leaving 23 bases between them. The CDR3 loop reads CASSRGYVKGVGSGNTIYF. CDR3 sequence (DNA): TGTGCCAGCAGCCGCGGATACGTTAAGGGGGTAGGATCTGGAAACACCATATATTTT.

This clone has only a few counts. The chain joins TRBV9 to TRBJ1-5, with a tentative D call TRBD1 (6 bases). V was shortened by 4 bases and J by 0 bases, with 14 bases between the two germline ends. There are 16 residues in the CDR3. Germline CDR1 reads SGDLS; CDR2 reads YYNGEE. This chain's CDR3 is CASSTGQPVSNQPQHF. For the CDR3, the DNA is TGTGCCAGCAGCACCGGACAGCCAGTTAGCAATCAGCCCCAGCATTTT.

The chain employs TRBV18 and TRBJ1-5, with 7 bases that match TRBD1. CDR3 size: 15 residues. J was trimmed by 6 bases and V by 3 bases; bases with no gene match: 8. The germline V gene has CDR1 KGHSH and CDR2 LQKENI. For the CDR3, the DNA is TGTGCCAGCTCACCCGCCAGGGGGGAAGGTCAGCCCCAGCATTTT. Its translation: CASSPARGEGQPQHF.

This clone was observed once. The chain is built from TRBV5-1 and TRBJ1-6; no clear D gene. The CDR3 is 15 amino acids. With 2 bases removed from V and 0 bases from J, the gap between germline ends came to 6 bases. The V gene's germline CDR1 is SGHRS and CDR2 YFSETQ. The CDR3 DNA follows: TGCGCCAGCAGCTTACAGAGCTCCTATAATTCACCCCTCCACTTT. It specifies CASSLQSSYNSPLHF.

This clone is a singleton in its sample. The genes are TRBV10-3 and TRBJ2-5, with TRBD2 as a possible D gene (5 bases). CDR3 size: 14 residues. Trimming removed 0 bases from V and 1 base from J, with 6 bases in between. Germline-derived CDR1 and CDR2 are ENHRY and SYGVKD. In DNA, the CDR3 is TGTGCCATCAGTGAGTCAGGGAGCCAAGAGACCCAGTACTTC. This gives the protein CAISESGSQETQYF.

V usage is TRBV6-5 and J usage is TRBJ1-1; D not certain. The germline V and J ends were trimmed by 2 bases and 0 bases, with 7 bases remaining between them. This CDR3 region has 14 residues. Germline lookup yields CDR1 MNHEY and CDR2 SVGAGI. CDR3: CASSYLGVNTEAFF. CDR3 in DNA: TGTGCCAGCAGTTACCTCGGGGTGAACACTGAAGCTTTCTTT.

The gene calls are TRBV11-2 and TRBJ2-7; the match to TRBD1 covers 12 bases. CDR3 size: 15 residues. The V segment lost 5 bases and the J segment 7 bases; nucleotides outside the gene matches: 9. Germline V lookup: CDR1 SGHAT, CDR2 FQNNGV. The CDR3 region has the DNA TGTGCCAGCAGCCAAACCGGGACAGGGGGCGCGGAGCAGTACTTC. Amino acids: CASSQTGTGGAEQYF. Complete variable domain (other parts from reference TRBV11-2 and TRBJ2-7): EAGVAQSPRYKIIEKRQSVAFWCNPISGHATLYWYQQILGQGPKLLIQFQNNGVVDDSQLPKDRFSAERLKGVDSTLKIQPAKLEDSAVYLCASSQTGTGGAEQYFGPGTRLTVT.

The V and J genes are TRBV14 and TRBJ1-2; the D gene is possibly TRBD1 (5 bases). CDR1 is SGHDN and CDR2 is FVKESK in the germline V gene. The CDR3 is 14 residues long. Trimming shortened V by 2 bases and J by 5 bases, and 12 bases separated the two germline ends. DNA for the CDR3: TGTGCCAGCAGCCAAAGTTCGGGGGTTTATGGCTACACCTTC. Amino acids: CASSQSSGVYGYTF. The variable domain in full, completed from reference TRBV14 and TRBJ1-2, reads EAGVTQFPSHSVIEKGQTVTLRCDPISGHDNLYWYRRVMGKEIKFLLHFVKESKQDESGMPNNRFLAERTGGTYSTLKVQPAELEDSGVYFCASSQSSGVYGYTFGSGTRLTVV.

The V and J genes are TRBV19 and TRBJ1-5; TRBD1 matches 10 bases. Germline values: CDR1 LNHDA, CDR2 SQIVND (reference sequence). V shed 7 bases, J shed 2 bases, and the junction held 17 bases outside the gene matches. The CDR3 runs 19 residues. CDR3 amino acids: CASTKTGTGERSGNQPQHF. Here the CDR3 DNA reads TGTGCCAGTACCAAAACCGGGACAGGGGAACGATCGGGCAATCAGCCCCAGCATTTT.

The chain links TRBV5-1 to TRBJ1-6; D uncertain. CDR1 is SGHRS, CDR2 YFSETQ, per germline. There are 17 residues in the CDR3. Trimming stripped 0 bases from V and 0 bases from J, with 10 bases between. The CDR3 protein is CASSLGRQSSYNSPLHF. The CDR3 DNA is TGCGCCAGCAGCTTGGGGCGGCAGAGCTCCTATAATTCACCCCTCCACTTT.

The chain carries TRBV3-1 (or the pseudogene TRBV3-2) and TRBJ2-5, with 8 bases matching TRBD2. Looked up from germline, CDR1 is LGHDT and CDR2 is YNNKEL (reference sequence). Trimming removed 3 bases from V and 5 bases from J; junction bases left unmatched: 11. CDR3 length: 16 amino acids. The DNA of the CDR3 is TGTGCCAGCAGCCAGAATGCTCTAGCGGGTGGTGAGACCCAGTACTTC. The encoded protein is CASSQNALAGGETQYF.

The rearrangement uses TRBV6-1 and TRBJ1-3, with D perhaps TRBD1 (5 bases). The CDR3 loop spans 14 amino acids. Germline-derived CDR1 and CDR2 are MNHNS and SASEGT. V was clipped by 3 bases and J by 2 bases, with 8 bases between them. In DNA, the CDR3 is TGTGCCAGCAGTGACAGGGCGGCTGGAAACACCATATATTTT. This translates into CASSDRAAGNTIYF.